These T cell receptor beta chains were read from a single sample in a study of early T cells in non-severe SARS-CoV-2 infection. TCRdb fed the 5' RACE reads into MiXCR, producing one record per CDR3 protein. This table holds about 64,000 distinct CDR3 sequences, over 10% found once. The sample comprised whole blood. The receptor set was obtained from an adult who was a healthcare worker with PCR-confirmed SARS-CoV-2 infection or an uninfected control (not recorded which). The CDR3 runs from the conserved cysteine through the conserved F or W. A D gene is named only where the DNA matches it firmly. Not every row has a clone size; where given, it reads once, few, many or a size class.

d_call cdr3_length j_call v_call clone_size cdr3_aa cdr3_nt
TRBD2 15 TRBJ2-5 TRBV27 NA CASSISGGGWETQYF TGTGCCAGCAGTATTAGCGGGGGGGGCTGGGAGACCCAGTACTTC
NA 11 TRBJ2-7 TRBV20-1 few CSASQTREQYF TGCAGTGCTAGCCAAACTAGGGAGCAGTACTTC
NA 13 TRBJ2-1 TRBV11-2 few CASEPGTANEQFF TGTGCCAGCGAGCCCGGGACGGCAAATGAGCAGTTCTTC
NA 16 TRBJ1-5 TRBV9 many CASSVDAGTVIQPQHF TGTGCCAGCAGCGTAGACGCCGGGACTGTTATTCAGCCCCAGCATTTT
NA 13 TRBJ2-7 TRBV25-1 few CASSEQGPYEQYF TGTGCCAGCAGTGAACAGGGGCCCTACGAGCAGTACTTC
TRBD1 13 TRBJ2-2 TRBV7-2 few CASRLTGDGELFF TGTGCCAGCAGGCTTACAGGGGACGGGGAGCTGTTTTTT
NA 11 TRBJ1-6 TRBV7-2 NA CASSLQSPLHF TGTGCCAGCAGCTTACAATCACCCCTCCACTTT
NA 14 TRBJ1-2 TRBV4-1 NA CASSGDGDNYGYTF TGCGCCAGCAGCGGCGATGGAGATAACTATGGCTACACCTTC
TRBD1 15 TRBJ2-2 TRBV7-6 many CASSLGTGNTGELFF TGTGCCAGCAGCTTAGGGACAGGCAACACCGGGGAGCTGTTTTTT
TRBD2 13 TRBJ2-5 TRBV2 NA CASSAERGETQYF TGTGCCAGCAGTGCGGAGCGGGGGGAGACCCAGTACTTC
NA 17 TRBJ1-6 TRBV14 many CASSQVHFTGYNSPLHF TGTGCCAGCAGCCAAGTCCACTTTACAGGATACAATTCACCCCTCCACTTT
TRBD1 15 TRBJ2-7 TRBV6-5 few CASRPGGTGSREQYF TGTGCCAGCAGGCCCGGAGGGACAGGTTCGAGGGAGCAGTACTTC
NA 13 TRBJ2-7 TRBV5-1 many CASSLVRGYEQYF TGCGCCAGCAGCTTGGTCCGAGGTTACGAGCAGTACTTC
TRBD1 14 TRBJ2-2 TRBV12-3/TRBV12-4 NA CASRHEGAAGELFF TGTGCCAGCAGGCACGAGGGGGCGGCCGGGGAGCTGTTTTTT
NA 15 TRBJ1-3 TRBV14 many CASSLRVNAGNTIYF TGTGCCAGCAGCCTACGGGTGAACGCTGGAAACACCATATATTTT
NA 15 TRBJ1-6 TRBV21-1 NA CASSELRGGGSPLHF TGTGCCAGCAGCGAACTTAGGGGAGGTGGTTCACCCCTCCACTTT
NA 13 TRBJ1-2 TRBV7-9 few CASSPTGAYGYTF TGTGCCAGCAGCCCCACGGGGGCGTATGGCTACACCTTC
TRBD2 16 TRBJ2-3 TRBV3-1 few CASSHRTSGGSNTQYF TGTGCCAGCAGCCACCGGACTAGCGGGGGCTCTAATACGCAGTATTTT
TRBD1 16 TRBJ1-4 TRBV6-2/TRBV6-3 few CASSSWTGNKNEKLFF TGTGCCAGCAGTTCTTGGACAGGGAACAAGAATGAAAAACTGTTTTTT
TRBD2 15 TRBJ2-1 TRBV7-3 few CASSHSGGAINEQFF TGTGCCAGCAGCCATAGCGGGGGGGCGATCAATGAGCAGTTCTTC
NA 15 TRBJ2-2 TRBV5-4 many CASSLDGRKTGELFF TGTGCCAGCAGCTTGGACGGAAGGAAGACCGGGGAGCTGTTTTTT
NA 14 TRBJ1-4 TRBV7-2 many CASSQLAGWEKLFF TGTGCCAGCAGCCAATTGGCAGGGTGGGAAAAACTGTTTTTT
NA 16 TRBJ1-1 TRBV6-5 NA CASSYSSGVLNTEAFF TGTGCCAGCAGTTACTCGTCGGGAGTCCTGAACACTGAAGCTTTCTTT
NA 14 TRBJ1-2 TRBV5-4 many CASSLKLAGYGYTF TGTGCCAGCAGCTTAAAGCTTGCGGGCTATGGCTACACCTTC
TRBD1 15 TRBJ1-6 TRBV12-3/TRBV12-4 few CASSPGTGYNSPLHF TGTGCCAGCAGCCCCGGGACAGGCTATAATTCACCCCTCCACTTT
NA 16 TRBJ2-2 TRBV7-9 NA CASSLAGQDLTGELFF TGTGCCAGCAGCTTAGCGGGCCAGGACCTGACCGGGGAGCTGTTTTTT
NA 12 TRBJ1-6 TRBV27 NA CASSGGISPLHF TGTGCCAGCAGTGGCGGGATTTCACCCCTCCACTTT
NA 14 TRBJ1-2 TRBV9 NA CASSVDVLNYGYTF TGTGCCAGCAGCGTAGATGTCCTTAACTATGGCTACACCTTC
TRBD1 16 TRBJ2-7 TRBV27 NA CATITRTGADSYEQYF TGTGCCACCATAACCCGGACAGGGGCCGACTCCTACGAGCAGTACTTC
NA 17 TRBJ2-2 TRBV4-2 few CASSQGGTRGDTGELFF TGTGCCAGCAGCCAAGGAGGCACGCGGGGTGACACCGGGGAGCTGTTTTTT
NA 15 TRBJ1-1 TRBV11-2 few CASSLVPVGSREAFF TGTGCCAGCAGCCTAGTTCCAGTAGGGTCCCGCGAAGCTTTCTTT
TRBD2 16 TRBJ2-3 TRBV7-3 once CASSLSRAGGSDTQYF TGTGCCAGCAGCTTATCGAGAGCGGGGGGATCAGATACGCAGTATTTT
NA 14 TRBJ1-6 TRBV12-3/TRBV12-4 few CASSKRSGDSPLHF TGTGCCAGCAGTAAAAGATCCGGGGATTCACCCCTCCACTTT
NA 13 TRBJ1-2 TRBV6-6 few CASSPDSDYGYTF TGTGCCAGCAGCCCCGACAGTGACTATGGCTACACCTTC
NA 16 TRBJ1-4 TRBV6-6 NA CASSRGPLATNEKLFF TGTGCCAGCAGTCGGGGACCCCTTGCAACTAATGAAAAACTGTTTTTT
NA 14 TRBJ2-7 TRBV27 NA CASSLRQDGDEQYF TGTGCCAGCAGTTTGCGGCAGGACGGCGACGAGCAGTACTTC